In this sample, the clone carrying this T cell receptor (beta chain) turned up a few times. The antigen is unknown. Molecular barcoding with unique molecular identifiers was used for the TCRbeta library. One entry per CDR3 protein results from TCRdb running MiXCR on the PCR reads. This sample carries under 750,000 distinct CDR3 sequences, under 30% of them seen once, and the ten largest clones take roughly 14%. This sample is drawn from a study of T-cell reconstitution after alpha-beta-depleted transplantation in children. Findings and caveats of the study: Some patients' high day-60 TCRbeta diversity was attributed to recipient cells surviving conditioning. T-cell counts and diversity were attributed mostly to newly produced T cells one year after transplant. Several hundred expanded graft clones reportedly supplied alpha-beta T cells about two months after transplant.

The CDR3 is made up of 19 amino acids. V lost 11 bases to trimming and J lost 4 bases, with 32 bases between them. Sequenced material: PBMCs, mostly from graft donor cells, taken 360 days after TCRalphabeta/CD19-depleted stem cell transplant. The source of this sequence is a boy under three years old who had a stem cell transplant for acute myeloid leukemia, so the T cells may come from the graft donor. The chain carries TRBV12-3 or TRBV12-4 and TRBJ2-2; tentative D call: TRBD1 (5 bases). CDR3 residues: CASTGPRVGAPGPTGELFF. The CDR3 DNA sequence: TGTGCCTCCACGGGCCCACGTGTAGGTGCTCCAGGGCCCACCGGGGAGCTGTTTTTT.